These 15 T cell receptor beta chains were sequenced from one sample in a study of T cell responses to AZD1222 COVID-19 vaccine. Generated by immunoSEQ multiplex PCR, the TCRdb table keeps only in-frame clones and is missing some. The table includes about 97,000 clones, more than 70% detected once. This specimen was peripheral blood, taken 28 days after the second AZD1222 dose. The source is an adult who received the AZD1222 COVID-19 vaccine.

The rearrangement uses TRBV7-9 and TRBJ1-5; D uncertain. The length of the CDR3 is 15 residues. The germline V gene encodes CDR1 SEHNR and CDR2 FQNEAQ (reference sequence). V gave up 2 bases and J gave up 2 bases, with 10 bases separating them. The DNA of the CDR3 is TGTGCCAGCAGCTTAATGGGAGAGGGCAATCAGCCCCAGCATTTT. This sequence encodes CASSLMGEGNQPQHF.

V is TRBV12-3 or TRBV12-4 and J is TRBJ1-4, with D possibly matching TRBD1 (5 bases). The length of the CDR3 is 13 residues. V was cut by 2 bases and J by 8 bases, with 9 bases left in between. DNA of the CDR3: TGTGCCAGCAGTTTACAGGGTGGCGAAAAACTGTTTTTT. Translating it yields CASSLQGGEKLFF.

The chain carries TRBV5-5 and TRBJ2-7, with D possibly matching TRBD2 (5 bases). CDR3 length equals 14 residues. V was clipped by 4 bases and J by 2 bases, with 13 bases between them. Germline V lookup: CDR1 SGHKS, CDR2 YYEKEE (reference sequence). This chain's CDR3 is CASSPGTIPYEQYF. For the CDR3, the DNA is TGTGCCAGCAGCCCGGGAACCATTCCCTACGAGCAGTACTTC. Together with reference TRBV5-5 and TRBJ2-7, the CDR3 gives the full variable domain: DAGVTQSPTHLIKTRGQQVTLRCSPISGHKSVSWYQQVLGQGPQFIFQYYEKEERGRGNFPDRFSARQFPNYSSELNVNALLLGDSALYLCASSPGTIPYEQYFGPGTRLTVT.

V usage is TRBV4-1 and J usage is TRBJ2-7; D perhaps matches TRBD1 (6 bases). The CDR3 covers 15 residues. Germline lookup yields CDR1 MGHRA and CDR2 YSYEKL. Trimming left V 1 base short and J 6 bases short, with 16 bases between. The CDR3 loop reads CASSQGPRGLGEQYF. The CDR3 DNA follows: TGCGCCAGCAGCCAAGGACCCAGGGGCCTGGGCGAGCAGTACTTC.

V and J are TRBV11-2 and TRBJ2-2, with D possibly matching TRBD2 (5 bases). CDR3 length: 14 amino acids. Germline V gene lookup returns CDR1 SGHAT and CDR2 FQNNGV. Trimming cost V 1 base and J 7 bases, with 10 bases left between them. The CDR3 spells CASSLGSGSGELFF. DNA of the CDR3: TGTGCCAGCAGCTTAGGTTCGGGAAGCGGGGAGCTGTTTTTT.

The gene calls are TRBV7-2 and TRBJ1-1; 10 bases align to TRBD1. After removal of 3 bases from V and 4 bases from J, the junction contained 2 bases not matched to a gene. CDR1 and CDR2 from the germline V gene are SGHTA and FQGNSA. This CDR3 is 14 amino acids long. The CDR3 loop reads CASSFRDRGTEAFF. The CDR3 DNA sequence: TGTGCCAGCAGCTTCCGGGACAGGGGCACTGAAGCTTTCTTT.

The CDR3 sequence: CASSLVGQGRANEQFF. The DNA of the CDR3 is TGTGCCAGCAGCTTGGTCGGCCAGGGAAGGGCGAATGAGCAGTTCTTC. The V gene is TRBV5-6, the J gene TRBJ2-1; a possible D gene is TRBD1 (5 bases). There are 16 residues in the CDR3. The germline V and J ends were trimmed by 0 bases and 7 bases, with 17 bases remaining between them. Per the germline V gene, CDR1 is SGHDT and CDR2 is YYEEEE.

The chain has TRBV11-1 and TRBJ1-1; a weak D match, TRBD1 (5 bases). V was clipped by 3 bases and J by 9 bases, with 11 bases between them. Germline V gives CDR1 SGHAT, CDR2 FQDESV (reference sequence). The CDR3 is 12 residues long. CDR3 nucleotide sequence: TGTGCCAGCAGCTTGGAGGGGAGAAAAGCTTTCTTT. It codes for CASSLEGRKAFF.

The chain joins TRBV5-1 to TRBJ2-7, with 7 bases matching TRBD2. CDR1 is SGHRS and CDR2 is YFSETQ in the germline V gene. The CDR3 contains 14 residues. The trim removed 1 base at V and 3 bases at J, leaving 4 bases unmatched. DNA for the CDR3: TGCGCCAGCAGCTTGCGGGGGGACGGCTACGAGCAGTACTTC. Translated: CASSLRGDGYEQYF.

This rearrangement joins TRBV5-1 to TRBJ2-1; 14 bases agree with TRBD2. Unmatched junction bases numbered 2, after V lost 4 bases and J lost 5 bases. Looked up from germline, CDR1 is SGHRS and CDR2 is YFSETQ. CDR3 size: 15 residues. The CDR3 region has the DNA TGCGCCAGCAGCGCGGGACTAGCGGGGGACAATGAGCAGTTCTTC. Protein: CASSAGLAGDNEQFF.

V gene TRBV7-9 combines with J gene TRBJ1-1; TRBD1 matches 8 bases. Germline trimming cut 5 bases from V and 1 base from J; bases unmatched to any gene: 3. CDR3 length: 14 residues. CDR1 and CDR2 from the germline V gene are SEHNR and FQNEAQ (reference sequence). CDR3 nucleotides: TGTGCCAGCAGCCAGGGGGCGGCGAACACTGAAGCTTTCTTT. Residues: CASSQGAANTEAFF.

This clone was found once. This chain connects TRBV6-5 to TRBJ2-1; D unresolved. CDR3 size: 14 residues. Trimming removed 6 bases from V and 2 bases from J, with 11 bases in between. Germline loops: CDR1 MNHEY, CDR2 SVGAGI. The CDR3 coding sequence is TGTGCCAGCAGGACTGTCCCACCCTACAATGAGCAGTTCTTC. Translating gives CASRTVPPYNEQFF.

The J gene is TRBJ2-2, the V gene TRBV5-1; D is unresolved. Deletions cut 3 bases from V and 1 base from J, with 10 bases between. There are 15 residues in the CDR3. Germline V gives CDR1 SGHRS, CDR2 YFSETQ. The CDR3 coding sequence is TGCGCCAGCAGCTCCCTGGACGGGAACACCGGGGAGCTGTTTTTT. This sequence encodes CASSSLDGNTGELFF. Looking up the rest from reference TRBV5-1 and TRBJ2-2 gives the full variable domain: KAGVTQTPRYLIKTRGQQVTLSCSPISGHRSVSWYQQTPGQGLQFLFEYFSETQRNKGNFPGRFSGRQFSNSRSEMNVSTLELGDSALYLCASSSLDGNTGELFFGEGSRLTVL.

V and J are TRBV7-9 and TRBJ1-1, with D possibly matching TRBD1 (5 bases). Deletions cut 6 bases from V and 0 bases from J, with 8 bases between. This CDR3 comprises 13 residues. The germline V gene has CDR1 SEHNR and CDR2 FQNEAQ (reference sequence). The CDR3 loop is CASRGLLNTEAFF. The CDR3 nucleotides are TGTGCCAGCAGGGGGCTACTGAACACTGAAGCTTTCTTT.

The chain recombines TRBV5-5 with TRBJ1-2; D is ambiguous. V was shortened by 0 bases and J by 3 bases, with 9 bases between the two germline ends. In germline, CDR1 is SGHKS, CDR2 YYEKEE (reference sequence). The CDR3 has 14 amino acids. CDR3 coding DNA: TGTGCCAGCAGCTTGGCCATCGGAGACTATGGCTACACCTTC. Translating it yields CASSLAIGDYGYTF.